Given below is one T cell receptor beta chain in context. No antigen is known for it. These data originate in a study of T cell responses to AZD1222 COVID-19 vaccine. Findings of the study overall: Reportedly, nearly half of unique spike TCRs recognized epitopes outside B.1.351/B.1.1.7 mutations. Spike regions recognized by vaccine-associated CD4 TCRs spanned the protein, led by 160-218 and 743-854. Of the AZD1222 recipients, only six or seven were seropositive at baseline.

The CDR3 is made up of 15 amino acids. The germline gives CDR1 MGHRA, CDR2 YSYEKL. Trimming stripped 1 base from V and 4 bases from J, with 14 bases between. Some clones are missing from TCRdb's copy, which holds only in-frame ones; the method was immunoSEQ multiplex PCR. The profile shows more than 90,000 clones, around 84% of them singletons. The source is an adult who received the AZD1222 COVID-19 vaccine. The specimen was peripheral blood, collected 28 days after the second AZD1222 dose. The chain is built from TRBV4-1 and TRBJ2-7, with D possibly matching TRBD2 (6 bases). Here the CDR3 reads CASSQVIQAGYEQYF. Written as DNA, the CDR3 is TGCGCCAGCAGCCAAGTTATACAGGCGGGATACGAGCAGTACTTC.